This entry lists 19 T cell receptor beta chains sequenced from one sample in a study of PD-L1 blockade in urothelial cancer. Repertoires were generated with immunoSEQ multiplex PCR, while TCRdb's copy carries only in-frame clones and drops some. In the table there are around 50,000 clones, more than 75% of which are singletons. This sample's time point: pretreatment peripheral blood. The sample in question was PBMCs, obtained around atezolizumab (anti-PD-L1) treatment. Receptors were obtained from a man aged 50 to 60 with urothelial cancer.

This rearrangement joins TRBV6-6 to TRBJ2-7; no clear D. This CDR3 has 16 amino acids. The V end was cut by 0 bases, the J end by 4 bases, with 16 bases between. Looked up from germline, CDR1 is MNHNY and CDR2 is SVGAGI (reference sequence). The CDR3 bases are TGTGCCAGCAGTTACTCCCCAACTAACCCCAAGTACGAGCAGTACTTC. Its translation is CASSYSPTNPKYEQYF.

The V gene is TRBV9, the J gene TRBJ2-4; perhaps TRBD2 as D (5 bases). The length of the CDR3 is 14 residues. The V end lost 3 bases, the J end lost 1 base, and 8 bases lay between the germline ends. Germline V gene sequence: CDR1 SGDLS, CDR2 YYNGEE. The CDR3, as DNA: TGTGCCAGCAGCGCCACTAGTGCCAAAAACATTCAGTACTTC. Amino acid sequence: CASSATSAKNIQYF.

As DNA, the CDR3 is TGTGCCAGCAGCTTGAATTCGGCAGGGGATCAGCCCCAGCATTTT. Amino acids: CASSLNSAGDQPQHF. The rearrangement links TRBV5-4 to TRBJ1-5; TRBD1 is a possible D gene (6 bases). Trimming took off 1 base at V and 5 bases at J, with 13 bases between the two ends. This CDR3 region has 15 residues. From germline, CDR1 is SGHNT and CDR2 YYREEE (reference sequence).

The V and J genes are TRBV15 and TRBJ2-2; TRBD2 matches at 9 bases. Germline-derived CDR1 and CDR2 are LNHNV and YYDKDF (reference sequence). The CDR3 covers 18 residues. After removal of 8 bases from V and 4 bases from J, the junction contained 17 bases not matched to a gene. The CDR3 sequence: CATRPGTSSRALTGELFF. Written as DNA, the CDR3 is TGTGCCACCCGACCGGGGACTAGCTCCAGGGCGCTCACCGGGGAGCTGTTTTTT.

This clone was observed a few times. This chain links TRBV6-1 with TRBJ1-1, with D perhaps TRBD1 (5 bases). This CDR3 comprises 11 residues. V lost 7 bases to trimming and J lost 8 bases, with 11 bases between them. CDR1 MNHNS and CDR2 SASEGT come from the germline V gene. This CDR3 is CASTRSGEAFF. The CDR3 nucleotides are TGTGCCAGCACCCGCTCAGGGGAAGCTTTCTTT.

This rearrangement joins TRBV6-4 to TRBJ2-1, with 7 bases matching TRBD2. Per the germline V gene, CDR1 is MRHNA and CDR2 is SNTAGT. The CDR3 runs to 17 residues. Trimming cost V 2 bases and J 0 bases; bases outside gene matches: 7. CDR3 coding DNA: TGTGCCAGCAGTGACAGCCCCGGGAGGACCTCCTACAATGAGCAGTTCTTC. Its translation: CASSDSPGRTSYNEQFF.

This clone was recorded only once. The chain carries TRBV6-5 and TRBJ2-3; TRBD2 is a possible D gene (5 bases). This CDR3 comprises 14 residues. V was clipped by 4 bases and J by 0 bases, with 8 bases between them. Germline V gene data show CDR1 as MNHEY and CDR2 as SVGAGI. DNA for the CDR3: TGTGCCAGCAGTTCCTGGACTAGCACAGATACGCAGTATTTT. Protein: CASSSWTSTDTQYF.

V is TRBV9 and J is TRBJ1-3; 7 bases are shared with TRBD1. After removal of 0 bases from V and 2 bases from J, the junction contained 2 bases not matched to a gene. The CDR3 runs 15 residues. Germline V gene lookup returns CDR1 SGDLS and CDR2 YYNGEE. The CDR3 sequence is CASSVGQGAGNTIYF. CDR3 in DNA: TGTGCCAGCAGCGTAGGGCAGGGGGCTGGAAACACCATATATTTT.

V gene TRBV6-5 combines with J gene TRBJ2-7; D gene unclear. The V gene lost 0 bases and the J gene lost 2 bases, with 11 bases spanning the gap. Germline assignment: CDR1 MNHEY and CDR2 SVGAGI. This CDR3 region has 15 residues. The chain's CDR3 is CASSYSYGKAYEQYF. Here the CDR3 DNA reads TGTGCCAGCAGTTACTCATACGGTAAAGCCTACGAGCAGTACTTC.

V gene TRBV4-1 combines with J gene TRBJ1-1; 7 bases agree with TRBD1. V trimming: 2 bases; J trimming: 7 bases; junction bases outside the gene matches: 4. CDR1 is MGHRA, CDR2 YSYEKL, per germline. CDR3 length equals 13 residues. CDR3 region: CASSQPDRIEAFF. CDR3 coding DNA: TGCGCCAGCAGCCAACCGGACAGGATTGAAGCTTTCTTT.

V usage is TRBV6-1 and J usage is TRBJ2-7; D perhaps matches TRBD1 (6 bases). Germline values: CDR1 MNHNS, CDR2 SASEGT. Trimming shortened V by 4 bases and J by 2 bases, and 12 bases separated the two germline ends. The length of the CDR3 is 14 residues. The CDR3 DNA sequence: TGTGCCAGCAGTGGAAGGGGGTCCACCTACGAGCAGTACTTC. Its translation: CASSGRGSTYEQYF.

The CDR3 loop is CASSLDSYGGQTQYF. As DNA, the CDR3 is TGCGCCAGCAGCTTAGACTCGTACGGGGGTCAGACCCAGTACTTC. The rearrangement uses TRBV5-1 and TRBJ2-5; weak D call: TRBD2 (6 bases). Germline CDR1 is SGHRS and CDR2 is YFSETQ. V lost 2 bases, J lost 6 bases, and 17 bases lay in between. The CDR3 length is 15 residues.

The chain uses TRBV27 and TRBJ1-4; D not resolved. V was trimmed by 1 base and J by 8 bases, leaving 29 bases between them. Germline values: CDR1 MNHEY, CDR2 SMNVEV (reference sequence). CDR3 length: 20 amino acids. In nucleotides, the CDR3 is TGTGCCAGCAGTTTATATAATCCCCGCCTGGGAGGGCGCCCAGGAGAAAAACTGTTTTTT. This sequence encodes CASSLYNPRLGGRPGEKLFF.

The chain links TRBV5-1 to TRBJ2-3; 10 nucleotides agree with TRBD2. The CDR3 totals 16 residues. Germline lookup yields CDR1 SGHRS and CDR2 YFSETQ. Trimming removed 0 bases from V and 4 bases from J; junction bases left unmatched: 5. The CDR3, as DNA: TGCGCCAGCAGCTTGGACCCTAGCGGGGGTGCAGATACGCAGTATTTT. The encoded protein is CASSLDPSGGADTQYF.

The rearrangement joins TRBV6-1 to TRBJ2-1; D may be TRBD1 (5 bases). V was clipped by 4 bases and J by 5 bases, with 12 bases between them. CDR1 is MNHNS, CDR2 SASEGT, per germline. The CDR3 is 14 residues long. CDR3 in DNA: TGTGCCAGCAGTGCAGGGATGCGTCACAATGAGCAGTTCTTC. Its protein is CASSAGMRHNEQFF.

The CDR3, as DNA: TGTGCCAGCAGTGACTATCCCAGGGCGGAAGGTGGCTACACCTTC. As protein: CASSDYPRAEGGYTF. The chain carries TRBV6-4 and TRBJ1-2; possible D gene TRBD1, 5 bases. V was clipped by 1 base and J by 7 bases, with 16 bases between them. This CDR3 is built from 15 residues. Germline CDR1 is MRHNA and CDR2 is SNTAGT.

The V and J genes are TRBV2 and TRBJ1-1; D perhaps matches TRBD1 (5 bases). CDR1 is SNHLY and CDR2 is FYNNEI in the germline V gene. The CDR3 contains 14 residues. Trimming took 5 bases from V and 2 from J, leaving 12 bases between them. CDR3 loop: CASSPQGINTEAFF. As DNA, the CDR3 is TGTGCCAGCAGTCCCCAGGGAATCAACACTGAAGCTTTCTTT.

J is TRBJ1-4 and V is TRBV7-6, with D unresolved. The CDR3 spans 14 residues. Trimming cost V 4 bases and J 5 bases, with 11 bases left between them. CDR1 and CDR2 (germline): SGHVS, FNYEAQ. Here the CDR3 DNA reads TGTGCCAGCAGCTCACTGGCTAGGAATGAAAAACTGTTTTTT. Translating it yields CASSSLARNEKLFF.

This sequence joins TRBV6-5 and TRBJ2-1, with D possibly being TRBD1 (5 bases). V shed 0 bases and J shed 11 bases, with 14 bases lying between them. Per germline, CDR1 MNHEY and CDR2 SVGAGI. This CDR3 has 14 amino acids. This CDR3 is CASSYSTPGNKQFF. CDR3 nucleotide sequence: TGTGCCAGCAGTTACTCCACCCCAGGGAACAAGCAGTTCTTC.